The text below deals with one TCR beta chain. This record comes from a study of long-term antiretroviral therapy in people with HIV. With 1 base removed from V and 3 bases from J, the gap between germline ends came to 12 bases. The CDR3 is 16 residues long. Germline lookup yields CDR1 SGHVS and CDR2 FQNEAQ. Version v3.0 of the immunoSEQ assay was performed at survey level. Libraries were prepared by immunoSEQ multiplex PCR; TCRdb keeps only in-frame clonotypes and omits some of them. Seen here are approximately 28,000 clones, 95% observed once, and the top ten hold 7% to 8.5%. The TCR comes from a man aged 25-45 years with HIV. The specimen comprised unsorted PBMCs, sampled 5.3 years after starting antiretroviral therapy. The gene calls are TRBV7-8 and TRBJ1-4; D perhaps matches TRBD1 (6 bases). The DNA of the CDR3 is TGTGCCAGCAGCTTAGAGTCTAGACAGGCTAATGAAAAACTGTTTTTT. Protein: CASSLESRQANEKLFF.